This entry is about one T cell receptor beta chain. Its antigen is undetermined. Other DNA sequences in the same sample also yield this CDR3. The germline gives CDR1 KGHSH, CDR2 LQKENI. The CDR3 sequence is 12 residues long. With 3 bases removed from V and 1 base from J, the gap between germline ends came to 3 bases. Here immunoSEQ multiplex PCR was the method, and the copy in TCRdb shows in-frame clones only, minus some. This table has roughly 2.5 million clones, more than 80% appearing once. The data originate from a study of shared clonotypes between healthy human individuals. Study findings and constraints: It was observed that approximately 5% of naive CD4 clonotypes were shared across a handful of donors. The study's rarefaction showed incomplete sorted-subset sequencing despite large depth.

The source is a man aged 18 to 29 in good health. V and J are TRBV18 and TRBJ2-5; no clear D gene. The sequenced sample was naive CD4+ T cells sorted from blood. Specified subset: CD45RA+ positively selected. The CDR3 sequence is CASSPLQETQYF. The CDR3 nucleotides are TGTGCCAGCTCACCCCTCCAAGAGACCCAGTACTTC.